These 15 T cell receptor beta chains were all obtained from the same sample, sequenced in a study of Ad26.COV2.S vaccination and SARS-CoV-2 variants. Treatment specified: over 15 received Ad26.COV2.S at low or high dose, single or two shots; 5 received placebo; per-sample allocation not given. The study sampled participants on day 63 after the first vaccine or placebo injection. Some clones are missing from TCRdb's copy, which holds only in-frame ones; the method was immunoSEQ multiplex PCR. The sample carries 320,000 or so clones, 90% recorded once. This material consisted of peripheral blood, taken in a trial of Ad26.COV2.S vaccine versus placebo. The receptors originated from a person between 18 and 65 years old who received the Ad26.COV2.S COVID-19 vaccine or a placebo.

The V and J genes are TRBV14 and TRBJ2-1; 8 bases are shared with TRBD2. CDR1 is SGHDN and CDR2 is FVKESK in the germline V gene. V gave up 5 bases and J gave up 4 bases; unmatched junction bases: 7. This CDR3 is built from 15 residues. CDR3 in amino acids: CASSYGLAGYNEQFF. CDR3 coding DNA: TGTGCCAGCAGCTACGGGCTAGCGGGTTACAATGAGCAGTTCTTC.

The gene calls are TRBV7-4 and TRBJ2-7; TRBD1 or TRBD2 may be the D gene (5 bases each). There are 15 residues in the CDR3. V lost 4 bases and J 4 bases, leaving 17 bases between the germline ends. Germline loops: CDR1 SGHVT, CDR2 SQSDAQ. DNA of the CDR3: TGTGCCAGCAGCTGGGACCTGGCGTCACGTTACGAGCAGTACGTC. Residues: CASSWDLASRYEQYV.

V and J are TRBV6-6 and TRBJ2-7; 12 bases are shared with TRBD1. The trim removed 7 bases at V and 4 bases at J, leaving 5 bases unmatched. The germline gives CDR1 MNHNY, CDR2 SVGAGI (reference sequence). The CDR3 runs to 14 residues. The CDR3 protein is CASTEGQGAYEQYV. The CDR3, as DNA: TGTGCCAGCACCGAGGGACAGGGGGCTTACGAGCAGTACGTC.

This clone was observed a handful of times. The rearrangement uses TRBV4-1 and TRBJ1-2; tentative D call: TRBD1 (5 bases). CDR1 is MGHRA and CDR2 is YSYEKL in the germline V gene. Trimming removed 0 bases at V and 4 bases at J, with 12 bases between. The CDR3 is made up of 15 amino acids. For the CDR3, the DNA is TGCGCCAGCAGCCAAGAACTTGGGCAGGGCTATGGCTACACCTTC. Amino acid sequence: CASSQELGQGYGYTF.

V gene TRBV6-5 combines with J gene TRBJ1-2; 8 nucleotides agree with TRBD1. Germline CDR1 MNHEY, CDR2 SVGAGI. The CDR3 extends over 15 amino acids. V trimming: 7 bases; J trimming: 5 bases; junction bases outside the gene matches: 12. For the CDR3, the DNA is TGTGCCAGCACCCCAGGGGGCTCTTACAGATATGGCTACACCTTC. Amino acid sequence: CASTPGGSYRYGYTF.

The chain carries TRBV19 and TRBJ1-2; D unclear. Germline V gene sequence: CDR1 LNHDA, CDR2 SQIVND (reference sequence). There are 14 residues in the CDR3. The V end was cut by 3 bases, the J end by 0 bases, with 8 bases between. CDR3 protein: CASSIFGANYGYTF. The CDR3 DNA sequence: TGTGCCAGTAGTATTTTCGGAGCTAACTATGGCTACACCTTC.

J is TRBJ1-2 and V is TRBV7-9; 7 bases are shared with TRBD1. Germline trimming cut 0 bases from V and 8 bases from J; bases unmatched to any gene: 3. Germline lookup yields CDR1 SEHNR and CDR2 FQNEAQ (reference sequence). The CDR3 is made up of 13 amino acids. CDR3 sequence reads: CASSLAQGNGYTF. The CDR3, as DNA: TGTGCCAGCAGCTTAGCACAGGGGAACGGCTACACCTTC.

DNA of the CDR3: TGTGCCAGCACCCCATTTGGACAGAACACTGAAGCTTTCTTT. This translates into CASTPFGQNTEAFF. The chain combines TRBV27 with TRBJ1-1; possibly TRBD1 for D (5 bases). Deletions cut 7 bases from V and 1 base from J, with 13 bases between. Germline assignment: CDR1 MNHEY and CDR2 SMNVEV (reference sequence). The CDR3 extends over 14 amino acids.

This chain uses TRBV7-3 with TRBJ1-1, with TRBD1 matching 8 bases. The V and J ends lost 1 base and 3 bases, in that order; junction bases with no gene match: 4. The CDR3 runs 15 residues. Germline V lookup: CDR1 SGHTA, CDR2 FQGTGA. CDR3 in amino acids: CASSLSRTGHTEAFF. Written as DNA, the CDR3 is TGTGCCAGCAGCTTAAGCCGGACAGGGCACACTGAAGCTTTCTTT. The full variable domain, rest sourced from reference TRBV7-3 and TRBJ1-1, is GAGVSQTPSNKVTEKGKYVELRCDPISGHTALYWYRQSLGQGPEFLIYFQGTGAADDSGLPNDRFFAVRPEGSVSTLKIQRTERGDSAVYLCASSLSRTGHTEAFFGQGTRLTVV.

The V gene is TRBV28, the J gene TRBJ1-2; 8 bases fit TRBD1. CDR3 length: 15 residues. Germline V CDR1 and CDR2: MDHEN, SYDVKM. Losses at the gene ends were 5 bases for V and 4 bases for J; bases not matched to a gene: 9. The CDR3 sequence: CASSLPGTGFYGYTF. CDR3 nucleotides: TGTGCCAGCAGTCTCCCCGGGACAGGCTTCTATGGCTACACCTTC.

The rearrangement links TRBV10-3 to TRBJ2-3; D remains ambiguous. The CDR3 runs to 14 residues. V lost 4 bases and J 5 bases, leaving 13 bases between the germline ends. Germline V gene data show CDR1 as ENHRY and CDR2 as SYGVKD. CDR3 nucleotides: TGTGCCATCAGTGGGCACAACCTGGGAGATACGCAGTATTTT. This encodes CAISGHNLGDTQYF.

The chain combines TRBV30 with TRBJ1-1, with D unclear. The CDR3 has 15 residues. Germline assignment: CDR1 GTSNPN and CDR2 SVGIG (reference sequence). The germline V and J ends were trimmed by 3 bases and 3 bases, with 17 bases remaining between them. The CDR3 region is CAWRDRHQGYTEAFF. The CDR3 bases are TGTGCCTGGAGAGATCGTCATCAAGGCTACACTGAAGCTTTCTTT.

J is TRBJ2-3 and V is TRBV19; 9 bases line up with TRBD1. Germline V gene sequence: CDR1 LNHDA, CDR2 SQIVND (reference sequence). The V and J ends lost 3 bases and 2 bases, in that order; junction bases with no gene match: 12. The length of the CDR3 is 18 residues. In nucleotides, the CDR3 is TGTGCCAGTAGTATGGGTCTCGGCGGGACAGGGTTCACAGATACGCAGTATTTT. Amino acids: CASSMGLGGTGFTDTQYF. The variable domain in full, with the rest retrieved from reference TRBV19 and TRBJ2-3, is DGGITQSPKYLFRKEGQNVTLSCEQNLNHDAMYWYRQDPGQGLRLIYYSQIVNDFQKGDIAEGYSVSREKKESFPLTVTSAQKNPTAFYLCASSMGLGGTGFTDTQYFGPGTRLTVL.

This clone was counted once. The chain uses TRBV19 and TRBJ1-1, with D uncertain. Trimming took 4 bases from V and 6 from J, leaving 12 bases between them. Germline CDR1 reads LNHDA; CDR2 reads SQIVND (reference sequence). The CDR3 has 13 residues. For the CDR3, the DNA is TGTGCCAGTAGTAAATCCTGGTCGGCTGAAGCTTTCTTT. This sequence encodes CASSKSWSAEAFF.

The chain carries TRBV19 and TRBJ2-3; D unresolved. CDR1 and CDR2 from the germline V gene are LNHDA and SQIVND (reference sequence). This CDR3 spans 12 amino acids. Trimming removed 4 bases at V and 5 bases at J, with 7 bases between. The CDR3, as DNA: TGTGCCAGTAGTACTATGGGAGATACGCAGTATTTT. It yields the protein CASSTMGDTQYF.